The subject of this entry is one T cell receptor beta chain. The source of the sample is a study of blood T cell repertoires in COVID-19. Study-wide context: Some COVID-19 samples were acute and others convalescent; all came from the United States, Italy and Spain. Sample material is recorded as cDNA or gDNA derived from T cells, B-cell-depleted T cells, or PBMCs.

In the authors' workflow: Estimates of nucleated cell counts were drawn from the amplification of reference gene primers. The data were produced by immunoSEQ multiplex PCR, yet TCRdb's version contains in-frame clones alone and is incomplete. From that table come the V and J calls and clone size; the DNA was used to work out D and trimming. The table records over 200,000 clones, over 75% of them present only once. Trimming removed 2 bases from V and 7 bases from J, with 10 bases in between. This CDR3 has 13 amino acids. Germline assignment: CDR1 SGHRS and CDR2 YFSETQ. Sequencing was done on a sample of peripheral blood. The TCR originated in a man aged 35-49 years with active or convalescent COVID-19. The rearrangement joins TRBV5-1 to TRBJ2-4, with a possible D match to TRBD2 (5 bases). Here the CDR3 reads CASSLGSGNIQYF. In DNA, the CDR3 is TGCGCCAGCAGCTTAGGGAGCGGTAACATTCAGTACTTC.